This TCR beta chain was identified during a study of human T cells and chemical hapten exposure. About the study: Weekly diphenylcyclopropenone doses were given to patients' scalps across the approximately 26-week study. Findings of the study overall: The study found expanded TCRs formed significantly more large CDR3 similarity clusters than controls.

Documented time point: pre-sensitization, week 0. Indicated treatment: therapeutic diphenylcyclopropenone sensitization with weekly scalp DPC. The ends lost 7 bases at V and 2 bases at J; junction bases unmatched: 12. The germline V gene has CDR1 DFQATT and CDR2 SNEGSKA (reference sequence). This CDR3 contains 15 residues. This clonotype was counted ten times or more. The antigen is not known. A single record per CDR3 protein comes from TCRdb applying MiXCR to the RACE reads. This table has some 330,000 distinct CDR3 sequences, about 5% appearing once. The origin of this receptor is a woman aged 18-29 years with alopecia areata. Some clones in this sample may be carry-over from other donors' samples. This chain links TRBV20-1 with TRBJ2-7; 9 bases map to TRBD1. The material was whole blood, obtained in connection with sensitization to the hapten diphenylcyclopropenone (DPC). CDR3 residues: CSGPVPGQGPYEQYF. CDR3 nucleotide sequence: TGCAGTGGTCCGGTTCCGGGACAGGGCCCCTACGAGCAGTACTTC.